This TCR beta chain was retrieved from a study of beta chain features in type 1 diabetes. Findings of the study overall: The question left open here concerned HLA type influencing TCRB rearrangement. A moderate, significant TCRB CDR3 shortening appeared in type 1 diabetes across four CD4+ subsets.

The sequenced template was cDNA made from the entire isolated RNA. The assay was immunoSEQ multiplex PCR, and TCRdb's table has in-frame clones only and misses some. This table has about 180,000 clones, 6% to 9% appearing once. This clone has a handful of counts. Its antigen is as yet unknown. Germline V gene data show CDR1 as SGHVS and CDR2 as FQNEAQ. There are 15 residues in the CDR3. V lost 5 bases to trimming and J lost 8 bases; unmatched junction nucleotides: 8. One heparinised draw, averaging around 0.12 L, was taken per donor. Once sorted, every population was more than 95% pure. The source of this sequence is a man between 18 and 29 years old with type 1 diabetes. The specimen was central memory CD4+ T cells from blood. The rearrangement uses TRBV7-8 and TRBJ2-5, with TRBD2 identical over 13 bases. The CDR3 DNA follows: TGTGCCAGCAGCCTACGGACTAGCGGGGGATTAACCCAGTACTTC. Protein product: CASSLRTSGGLTQYF.